This passage covers 14 T cell receptor beta chains from one sample sequenced in a study of regulatory T cells in long-lasting Graves disease. As to time point: newly diagnosed GD, antithyroid drugs for less than 3 months. PBMC RNA was the source of the TCR library. In building TCR beta libraries, iRepertoire HTBI primers were used together with Arm-PCR of CDR3 regions. TCRdb analysed the multiplex PCR reads with MiXCR anew, one entry per CDR3 protein. The sample carries about 420,000 distinct CDR3 sequences, about 16% recorded once. These sequences were also reported in another study, on T cells in Graves' hyperthyroidism and ophthalmopathy.

The material was peripheral blood mononuclear cells (PBMCs), obtained at new diagnosis, from a patient treated with antithyroid drugs. The receptor set was obtained from a young woman with Graves disease.

This clonotype was picked up many times. The chain links TRBV20-1 to TRBJ2-7, with TRBD1 matching over 11 bases. The ends lost 5 bases at V and 1 base at J; junction bases unmatched: 4. The CDR3 runs 14 residues. Per germline, CDR1 DFQATT and CDR2 SNEGSKA (reference sequence). The CDR3 loop reads CSAGGQGVSYEQYF. For the CDR3, the DNA is TGCAGTGCTGGGGGACAGGGGGTTTCCTACGAGCAGTACTTC.

This clonotype was detected only a few times. This may be a read error, as it is one base from a much larger clone. The chain uses TRBV6-5 and TRBJ2-7, with a possible D match to TRBD1 (5 bases). This CDR3 contains 11 residues. V gave up 2 bases and J gave up 6 bases, with 5 bases separating them. Germline values: CDR1 MNHEY, CDR2 SVGAGI. The DNA of the CDR3 is TGTGCCAGCAGTTACAGGGGCGAGCAGTACTTC. It encodes CASSYRGEQYF.

Comments on this clonotype: Germline is not matched at one junction end, which may reflect a read error. This chain joins TRBV7-2 and TRBJ2-7, with unresolved D. This CDR3 is 13 amino acids long. CDR1 and CDR2 from the germline V gene are SGHTA and FQGNSA. The CDR3 region has the DNA TGTGCCAGCAGCTTACTGGGTCCCGACGAGCAGTGCTTC. Its translation is CASSLLGPDEQCF. The full variable domain, its missing parts supplied by reference TRBV7-2 and TRBJ2-7, is GAGVSQSPSNKVTEKGKDVELRCDPISGHTALYWYRQSLGQGLEFLIYFQGNSAPDKSGLPSDRFSAERTGGSVSTLTIQRTQQEDSAVYLCASSLLGPDEQCFGPGTRLTVT.

This clonotype has ten or more counts. The genes are TRBV18 and TRBJ1-5; tentative D call: TRBD1 (6 bases). Germline V gives CDR1 KGHSH, CDR2 LQKENI. V was pared by 1 base and J by 5 bases, with 6 bases between. The CDR3 is 13 amino acids. CDR3 nucleotide sequence: TGTGCCAGCTCACCACAGGGGGATCAGCCCCAGCATTTT. Residues: CASSPQGDQPQHF.

The sample holds many counts of this clonotype. The chain employs TRBV20-1 and TRBJ2-1; 9 bases agree with TRBD2. This CDR3 has 13 amino acids. The trim removed 7 bases at V and 3 bases at J, leaving 4 bases unmatched. Per the germline V gene, CDR1 is DFQATT and CDR2 is SNEGSKA (reference sequence). In nucleotides, the CDR3 is TGCAGTGTTTGGACTAGCGACTACAATGAGCAGTTCTTC. Translating gives CSVWTSDYNEQFF.

The chain links TRBV20-1 to TRBJ1-2, with D possibly matching TRBD1 (6 bases). The germline gives CDR1 DFQATT, CDR2 SNEGSKA (reference sequence). The CDR3 sequence is 15 residues long. V shed 5 bases and J shed 6 bases, with 22 bases lying between them. The CDR3: CSAPERGRGKNGYTF. As DNA, the CDR3 is TGCAGTGCTCCTGAACGTGGCAGGGGAAAGAATGGCTACACCTTC.

In this sample, this clonotype turned up a few times. The V gene is TRBV7-9, the J gene TRBJ1-1; D is undetermined. The CDR3 is 12 residues long. Germline V lookup: CDR1 SEHNR, CDR2 FQNEAQ (reference sequence). V was cut by 9 bases and J by 0 bases, with 8 bases left in between. In DNA form, the CDR3 reads TGTGCCAGTGGGTCCCTGAACACTGAAGCTTTCTTT. Translated: CASGSLNTEAFF.

The sample holds many counts of this clonotype. The chain uses TRBV7-8 and TRBJ1-1, with 8 bases lining up with TRBD1. This CDR3 is built from 14 residues. With V trimmed by 7 bases and J by 0 bases, 4 bases remained unmatched. Germline V gives CDR1 SGHVS, CDR2 FQNEAQ. For the CDR3, the DNA is TGTGCCAGCATGACGGACAGGGTGAACACTGAAGCTTTCTTT. Translation gives CASMTDRVNTEAFF.

This clonotype was counted many times. The CDR3: CASGVWEDEQFF. The CDR3 bases are TGTGCCAGCGGAGTTTGGGAGGATGAGCAGTTCTTC. V gene TRBV28 combines with J gene TRBJ2-1; D is possibly TRBD2 (6 bases). Trimming pared 8 bases from V and 8 bases from J, leaving 13 bases between. The CDR3 is made up of 12 amino acids. Germline assignment: CDR1 MDHEN and CDR2 SYDVKM. Complete variable domain (other parts from reference TRBV28 and TRBJ2-1): DVKVTQSSRYLVKRTGEKVFLECVQDMDHENMFWYRQDPGLGLRLIYFSYDVKMKEKGDIPEGYSVSREKKERFSLILESASTNQTSMYLCASGVWEDEQFFGPGTRLTVL.

The genes are TRBV6-1 and TRBJ2-2, with D unresolved. In germline, CDR1 is MNHNS, CDR2 SASEGT. The length of the CDR3 is 13 residues. Trimming took 4 bases from V and 6 from J, leaving 9 bases between them. The CDR3 coding sequence is TGTGCCAGCAGTGGCGATCTCTCCGGGGAGCTGTTTTTT. This codes for CASSGDLSGELFF.

The chain links TRBV2 to TRBJ1-5; D call uncertain. Germline CDR1 and CDR2: SNHLY and FYNNEI. V lost 3 bases and J lost 5, with 5 bases in between. CDR3 length equals 12 residues. CDR3 coding DNA: TGTGCCAGCAGTGATGAGGATCAGCCCCAGCATTTT. It specifies CASSDEDQPQHF.

This clonotype was detected only a few times. This chain links TRBV6-1 with TRBJ2-7; 9 nucleotides match TRBD2. Germline CDR1 MNHNS, CDR2 SASEGT. The CDR3 covers 16 residues. The V and J ends lost 6 bases and 7 bases, in that order; junction bases with no gene match: 16. CDR3 bases: TGTGCCAGCAGCGACTTAGCAGCGGGAGGACGTGGGGAGCAGTACTTC. Translating it yields CASSDLAAGGRGEQYF.

This clonotype has a count of ten or more. The gene calls are TRBV30 and TRBJ2-2; D unclear. CDR3 size: 11 residues. Germline V gene data show CDR1 as GTSNPN and CDR2 as SVGIG (reference sequence). The V end was cut by 1 base, the J end by 7 bases, with 4 bases between. CDR3 nucleotide sequence: TGTGCCTGGAGTGCCGTCGGGGAGCTGTTTTTT. The encoded protein is CAWSAVGELFF.

This clonotype was seen a handful of times. V is TRBV6-5 and J is TRBJ2-6, with D possibly being TRBD1 or TRBD2 (5 bases each). Germline-derived CDR1 and CDR2 are MNHEY and SVGAGI. The CDR3 is 14 residues long. V shed 2 bases and J shed 3 bases, with 5 bases lying between them. CDR3 in amino acids: CASSYGGGANVLTF. DNA of the CDR3: TGTGCCAGCAGTTACGGGGGTGGGGCCAACGTCCTGACTTTC.